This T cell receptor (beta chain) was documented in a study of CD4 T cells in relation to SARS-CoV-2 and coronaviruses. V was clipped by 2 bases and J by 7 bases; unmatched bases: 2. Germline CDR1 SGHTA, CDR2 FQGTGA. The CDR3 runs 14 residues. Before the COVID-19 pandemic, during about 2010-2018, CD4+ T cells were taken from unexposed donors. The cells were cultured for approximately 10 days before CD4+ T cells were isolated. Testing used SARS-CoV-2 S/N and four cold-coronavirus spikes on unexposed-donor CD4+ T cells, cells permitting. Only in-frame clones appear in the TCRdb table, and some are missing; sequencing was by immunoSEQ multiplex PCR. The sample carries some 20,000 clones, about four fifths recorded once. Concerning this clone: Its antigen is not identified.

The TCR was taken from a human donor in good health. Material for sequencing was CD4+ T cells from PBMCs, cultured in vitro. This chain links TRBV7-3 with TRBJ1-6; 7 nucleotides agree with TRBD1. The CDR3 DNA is TGTGCCAGCAGCTTAGGGACAGACAATTCACCCCTCCACTTT. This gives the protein CASSLGTDNSPLHF.